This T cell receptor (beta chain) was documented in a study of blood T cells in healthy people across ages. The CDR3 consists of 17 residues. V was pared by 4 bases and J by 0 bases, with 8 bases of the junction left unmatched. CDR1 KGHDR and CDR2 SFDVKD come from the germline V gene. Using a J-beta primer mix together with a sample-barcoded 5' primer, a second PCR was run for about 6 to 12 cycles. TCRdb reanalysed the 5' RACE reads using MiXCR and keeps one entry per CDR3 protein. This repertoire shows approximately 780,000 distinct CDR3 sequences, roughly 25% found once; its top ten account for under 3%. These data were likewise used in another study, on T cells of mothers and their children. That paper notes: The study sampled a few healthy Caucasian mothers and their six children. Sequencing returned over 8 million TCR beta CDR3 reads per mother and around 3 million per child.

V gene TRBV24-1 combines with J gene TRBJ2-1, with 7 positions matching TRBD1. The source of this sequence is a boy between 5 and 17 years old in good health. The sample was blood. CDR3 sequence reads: CATSEQGPSGSYNEQFF. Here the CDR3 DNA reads TGTGCCACCAGTGAACAGGGGCCCAGCGGCTCCTACAATGAGCAGTTCTTC.